This section outlines one TCR beta chain sequence together with its context. The data derive from a study of blood T cell repertoires in COVID-19. Study-wide context: COVID-19 samples from acute and convalescent phases originated in the United States, Italy and Spain. PBMCs, B-cell-depleted T cells, or T cells provided the cDNA or gDNA that made up the material.

The CDR3 runs to 16 residues. CDR1 and CDR2 (germline): SNHLY, FYNNEI. Trimming removed 3 bases from V and 3 bases from J; junction bases left unmatched: 3. Method: immunoSEQ multiplex PCR; TCRdb's copy keeps in-frame clones and lacks some. The profile shows some 400,000 clones, nearly 90% of them singletons. The sample comprised peripheral blood. The clonotype was recovered from a man aged 18 to 29 with active or convalescent COVID-19. The chain carries TRBV2 and TRBJ2-3, with 13 nucleotides matching TRBD2. This chain's CDR3 is CASSETSGRSTDTQYF. In DNA, the CDR3 is TGTGCCAGCAGTGAGACTAGCGGGAGGAGTACAGATACGCAGTATTTT. The variable domain in full, with the rest retrieved from reference TRBV2 and TRBJ2-3, is EPEVTQTPSHQVTQMGQEVILRCVPISNHLYFYWYRQILGQKVEFLVSFYNNEISEKSEIFDDQFSVERPDGSNFTLKIRSTKLEDSAMYFCASSETSGRSTDTQYFGPGTRLTVL.